Listed here are 21 T cell receptor beta chains from one sample, sequenced in a study of beta chain features in type 1 diabetes. Whole-study findings and limits: Moderate but significant shortening of TCRB CDR3s was recorded in all four CD4+ subsets from Type 1 diabetes patients.

These receptors' targets are unknown. Expressed TCRB transcripts were sequenced, since all the RNA that had been isolated was reverse transcribed. TCRdb keeps only in-frame clones here, not all; method: immunoSEQ multiplex PCR. In the table there are about 160,000 clones, just over 8% of which are singletons. Source material: central memory CD4+ T cells from blood. All receptors come from a woman aged 18-35 years with type 1 diabetes.

This chain uses TRBV18 with TRBJ2-2, with 10 bases identical to TRBD2. V was clipped by 3 bases and J by 2 bases; unmatched bases: 6. The length of the CDR3 is 17 residues. CDR1 and CDR2 from the germline V gene are KGHSH and LQKENI. CDR3 nucleotide sequence: TGTGCCAGCTCACCTGCTAGCGGGGGCACCAACACCGGGGAGCTGTTTTTT. Translating it yields CASSPASGGTNTGELFF.

This chain links TRBV15 with TRBJ2-3, with D possibly TRBD2 on 5 matching bases. Looked up from germline, CDR1 is LNHNV and CDR2 is YYDKDF (reference sequence). There are 14 residues in the CDR3. V lost 1 base to trimming and J lost 4 bases, with 9 bases between them. The CDR3 region has the DNA TGTGCCACCAGCAGAGGCGGAGGACCAGATACGCAGTATTTT. Its translation: CATSRGGGPDTQYF.

CDR3 loop: CARGTSNTGELFF. In DNA, the CDR3 is TGTGCCAGAGGGACTTCGAACACCGGGGAGCTGTTTTTT. This sequence joins TRBV6-1 and TRBJ2-2; possibly TRBD2 for D (6 bases). CDR1 MNHNS and CDR2 SASEGT come from the germline V gene. The length of the CDR3 is 13 residues. Trimming removed 9 bases at V and 0 bases at J, with 8 bases between.

This clone turned up a few times. The chain carries TRBV5-1 and TRBJ2-3, with a possible D match to TRBD2 (6 bases). V was shortened by 0 bases and J by 1 base, with 12 bases between the two germline ends. Per the germline V gene, CDR1 is SGHRS and CDR2 is YFSETQ. The length of the CDR3 is 16 residues. The CDR3 reads CASSLEAGLRTDTQYF. CDR3 nucleotides: TGCGCCAGCAGCTTGGAGGCAGGACTACGCACAGATACGCAGTATTTT. Supplemented by reference TRBV5-1 and TRBJ2-3, the full variable domain reads KAGVTQTPRYLIKTRGQQVTLSCSPISGHRSVSWYQQTPGQGLQFLFEYFSETQRNKGNFPGRFSGRQFSNSRSEMNVSTLELGDSALYLCASSLEAGLRTDTQYFGPGTRLTVL.

The genes are TRBV7-2 and TRBJ1-5, with 10 bases matching TRBD1. Germline V CDR1 and CDR2: SGHTA, FQGNSA. Germline trimming cut 3 bases from V and 11 bases from J; bases unmatched to any gene: 7. The CDR3 runs 14 residues. The CDR3 region has the DNA TGTGCCAGCAGCTTTTTGGACAGGGGGTGGACCCAGCATTTT. This sequence encodes CASSFLDRGWTQHF.

The chain is built from TRBV29-1 and TRBJ1-5, with 7 nucleotides matching TRBD1. After removal of 4 bases from V and 9 bases from J, the junction contained 9 bases not matched to a gene. The CDR3 consists of 13 residues. Germline values: CDR1 SQVTM, CDR2 ANQGSEA. CDR3 DNA: TGCAGCGTTGGACCTCCTGAGGGGGCGCCCCAGCATTTT. This gives the protein CSVGPPEGAPQHF. Full variable domain (outside the CDR3, taken from reference TRBV29-1 and TRBJ1-5): SAVISQKPSRDICQRGTSLTIQCQVDSQVTMMFWYRQQPGQSLTLIATANQGSEATYESGFVIDKFPISRPNLTFSTLTVSNMSPEDSSIYLCSVGPPEGAPQHFGDGTRLSIL.

This clone was seen a few times. J is TRBJ1-1 and V is TRBV7-2; TRBD1 matches at 10 bases. Trimming took 1 base from V and 3 from J; bases not matched to a gene: 2. This CDR3 comprises 15 residues. Germline V gives CDR1 SGHTA, CDR2 FQGNSA. This chain's CDR3 is CASSLGQGAYTEAFF. The CDR3 DNA sequence: TGTGCCAGCAGCTTAGGACAGGGGGCATACACTGAAGCTTTCTTT. Using reference TRBV7-2 and TRBJ1-1 for the parts outside the CDR3, the full variable domain is GAGVSQSPSNKVTEKGKDVELRCDPISGHTALYWYRQSLGQGLEFLIYFQGNSAPDKSGLPSDRFSAERTGGSVSTLTIQRTQQEDSAVYLCASSLGQGAYTEAFFGQGTRLTVV.

This clone was observed a handful of times. The DNA for the CDR3 is TGTGCCAGCTCTGCGTCCTACGAGCAGTACTTC. Its translation: CASSASYEQYF. The rearrangement links TRBV7-9 to TRBJ2-7; D remains ambiguous. This CDR3 comprises 11 residues. Trimming cost V 8 bases and J 1 base, with 6 bases left between them. The germline V gene encodes CDR1 SEHNR and CDR2 FQNEAQ (reference sequence).

This chain joins TRBV5-1 and TRBJ2-5; maybe TRBD1 (6 bases). The V gene lost 1 base and the J gene lost 5 bases, with 12 bases spanning the gap. Germline CDR1 reads SGHRS; CDR2 reads YFSETQ. This CDR3 comprises 14 residues. The CDR3: CASSLSQGSETQYF. The DNA of the CDR3 is TGCGCCAGCAGCTTGAGCCAGGGGAGCGAGACCCAGTACTTC.

The chain uses TRBV2 and TRBJ1-4; D gene uncertain. The CDR3 runs to 14 residues. V was pared by 6 bases and J by 8 bases, with 16 bases between. Germline CDR1 reads SNHLY; CDR2 reads FYNNEI. The CDR3 region has the DNA TGTGCCAGCAGGGACCGGGCCGGAGGGGAAAAACTGTTTTTT. Translating gives CASRDRAGGEKLFF. Full variable domain (outside the CDR3, taken from reference TRBV2 and TRBJ1-4): EPEVTQTPSHQVTQMGQEVILRCVPISNHLYFYWYRQILGQKVEFLVSFYNNEISEKSEIFDDQFSVERPDGSNFTLKIRSTKLEDSAMYFCASRDRAGGEKLFFGSGTQLSVL.

This clone was seen only a few times. The V call is TRBV7-2, the J call TRBJ1-6; D might be TRBD1 (5 bases). This CDR3 contains 13 residues. Per germline, CDR1 SGHTA and CDR2 FQGNSA. V was cut by 1 base and J by 9 bases, with 7 bases left in between. The CDR3 spells CASSLGRVSPLHF. The CDR3 nucleotides read TGTGCCAGCAGCTTAGGCAGGGTTTCACCCCTCCACTTT.

The table lists this clone with a few counts. This chain links TRBV5-6 with TRBJ2-3; D remains ambiguous. The CDR3 loop spans 13 amino acids. V was clipped by 4 bases and J by 1 base, with 7 bases between them. CDR1 and CDR2 (germline): SGHDT, YYEEEE. The CDR3 here is CASSKEGTDTQYF. CDR3 sequence (DNA): TGTGCCAGCAGCAAAGAGGGCACAGATACGCAGTATTTT.

This clone came up a few times. The V and J genes are TRBV7-8 and TRBJ2-3, with D perhaps matching TRBD2 (6 bases). The CDR3 runs to 17 residues. CDR1 is SGHVS, CDR2 FQNEAQ, per germline. Trimming removed 2 bases at V and 2 bases at J, with 17 bases between. CDR3 sequence (DNA): TGTGCCAGCAGCTTACCGCCAACCCCGGGAGCCACAGATACGCAGTATTTT. This translates into CASSLPPTPGATDTQYF.

The rearrangement links TRBV30 to TRBJ1-1; D is possibly TRBD1 (5 bases). The ends were cut back, 4 bases at V and 4 bases at J, with 13 bases in the middle. This CDR3 spans 13 amino acids. CDR1 and CDR2 from the germline V gene are GTSNPN and SVGIG (reference sequence). The CDR3 nucleotides are TGTGCCTGGACAGGGCAGGATCGCACTGAAGCTTTCTTT. Its translation: CAWTGQDRTEAFF. Full variable domain (remainder filled in from reference TRBV30 and TRBJ1-1): SQTIHQWPATLVQPVGSPLSLECTVEGTSNPNLYWYRQAAGRGLQLLFYSVGIGQISSEVPQNLSASRPQDRQFILSSKKLLLSDSGFYLCAWTGQDRTEAFFGQGTRLTVV.

V is TRBV7-9 and J is TRBJ2-3, with 7 bases aligning to TRBD2. This CDR3 comprises 15 residues. After removal of 2 bases from V and 1 base from J, the junction contained 3 bases not matched to a gene. Germline V CDR1 and CDR2: SEHNR, FQNEAQ (reference sequence). CDR3 bases: TGTGCCAGCAGCTTACGCCGGGGGGGCACAGATACGCAGTATTTT. The encoded protein is CASSLRRGGTDTQYF.

This clone turned up a few times. The CDR3 is CASSATGVEQYF. CDR3 DNA sequence: TGCGCCAGCAGCGCGACTGGCGTCGAGCAGTACTTC. This rearrangement joins TRBV5-1 to TRBJ2-7; the D is unclear. The length of the CDR3 is 12 residues. V dropped 4 bases and J dropped 6 bases, with 11 bases sitting between them. CDR1 SGHRS and CDR2 YFSETQ come from the germline V gene.

The chain has TRBV6-5 and TRBJ2-7; TRBD1 is a possible D gene (5 bases). Between the trimmed V and J ends, which lost 6 bases and 6 bases, there was a span of 9 bases. Germline CDR1 reads MNHEY; CDR2 reads SVGAGI. This CDR3 has 11 amino acids. The CDR3 protein is CASRAGFEQYF. CDR3 DNA: TGTGCCAGCAGGGCAGGGTTCGAGCAGTACTTC.

This chain links TRBV7-9 with TRBJ2-1; 12 positions agree with TRBD2. Germline loops: CDR1 SEHNR, CDR2 FQNEAQ (reference sequence). V was pared by 3 bases and J by 7 bases, with 4 bases of the junction left unmatched. The CDR3 spans 15 residues. CDR3 coding DNA: TGTGCCAGCAGCTTTTGGCTAGCGGGGGGGAATGAGCAGTTCTTC. Amino acids: CASSFWLAGGNEQFF.

This clone was recorded a few times. The rearrangement links TRBV19 to TRBJ1-1; weak D call: TRBD1 (6 bases). Trimming took off 3 bases at V and 4 bases at J, with 24 bases between the two ends. The CDR3 has 18 residues. Germline V gene data show CDR1 as LNHDA and CDR2 as SQIVND (reference sequence). As DNA, the CDR3 is TGTGCCAGTAGTATTGGGGGATGGGACATTGACCTCCGCACTGAAGCTTTCTTT. It codes for CASSIGGWDIDLRTEAFF.

The V gene is TRBV6-5, the J gene TRBJ1-2; D is unclear. The CDR3 is made up of 13 amino acids. V was pared by 6 bases and J by 1 base, with 9 bases between. CDR1 is MNHEY, CDR2 SVGAGI, per germline. CDR3 nucleotide sequence: TGTGCCAGCAGAGTAGACAATAACTATGGCTACACCTTC. Protein: CASRVDNNYGYTF.

This clone occurred a few times. The chain has TRBV19 and TRBJ1-2; 9 nucleotides agree with TRBD1. CDR3 length equals 13 residues. The junction had 6 bases not matched to a gene; V was cut back by 10 bases and J by 3 bases. CDR1 and CDR2 from the germline V gene are LNHDA and SQIVND (reference sequence). The CDR3 coding sequence is TGTGCCACCAGGACAGGGGTGGACTATGGCTACACCTTC. Translation: CATRTGVDYGYTF.